The present T cell receptor beta chain was sequenced within a study of read filtering for tumor transcriptome and immune sequencing. Findings of the study overall: Even smaller IR-seq throughput identified most shared clonotypes.

Germline CDR1 and CDR2: SNHLY and FYNNEI. Trimming removed 5 bases from V and 5 bases from J; junction bases left unmatched: 8. The CDR3 has 15 amino acids. This clonotype was observed at least ten times. The antigen remains undetermined. This library used roughly 400 ng RNA and molecular barcoded adaptors spanning alpha/delta and beta/gamma chains. MiXCR, run by TCRdb on the reads, gives a single entry per CDR3 protein. The sample consists of more than 100,000 distinct CDR3 sequences, 13% of them appearing once. The sequencing input was a population of CD138-negative cells sorted from bone marrow. The chain links TRBV2 to TRBJ2-3; 9 bases agree with TRBD1. This TCR was recovered from a donor over 35 with multiple myeloma. CDR3 coding DNA: TGTGCCAGCAGTTCGGGACAGGGCTTCGGAGATACGCAGTATTTT. This gives the protein CASSSGQGFGDTQYF.